These 14 T cell receptor beta chains share one sample of origin, sequenced in a study of control samples from healthy donors and cancer patients. This table comes from immunoSEQ multiplex PCR, and its TCRdb copy is limited to in-frame clones, with some not included. The data show about 140,000 clones, roughly 89% seen once. Input material: blood. These receptors were obtained from a man younger than 35 in good health.

The chain's CDR3 is CASSLWGSGNTIYF. CDR3 nucleotides: TGTGCCAGCAGTTTGTGGGGTTCTGGAAACACCATATATTTT. V gene TRBV28 combines with J gene TRBJ1-3, with unresolved D. Trimming pared 3 bases from V and 1 base from J, leaving 7 bases between. The CDR3 extends over 14 amino acids. Germline CDR1 MDHEN, CDR2 SYDVKM.

The J gene is TRBJ1-5, the V gene TRBV14; no firm D call. Germline lookup yields CDR1 SGHDN and CDR2 FVKESK. The CDR3 covers 13 residues. Trimming removed 0 bases at V and 7 bases at J, with 7 bases between. This chain's CDR3 is CASSQDLGQPQHF. The CDR3 bases are TGTGCCAGCAGCCAAGATCTGGGACAGCCCCAGCATTTT.

This chain links TRBV2 with TRBJ2-4, with 7 positions matching TRBD1. The CDR3 runs to 16 residues. Trimming cost V 7 bases and J 0 bases; bases outside gene matches: 9. Looked up from germline, CDR1 is SNHLY and CDR2 is FYNNEI. CDR3 nucleotide sequence: TGTGCCAGCATGGGACAGCCCCAGCTAGCCAAAAACATTCAGTACTTC. It is translated as CASMGQPQLAKNIQYF.

This sequence joins TRBV6-5 and TRBJ2-7; 9 bases are a match to TRBD1. The junction had 7 bases not matched to a gene; V was cut back by 6 bases and J by 4 bases. The germline CDR1 and CDR2 sequences are MNHEY and SVGAGI. This CDR3 is built from 14 residues. The CDR3 loop is CASSKGQGGYEQYF. The CDR3, as DNA: TGTGCCAGCAGCAAGGGACAGGGCGGGTACGAGCAGTACTTC.

The V call is TRBV13, the J call TRBJ2-3; D call uncertain. Trimming cost V 4 bases and J 4 bases, with 12 bases left between them. Germline-derived CDR1 and CDR2 are PRHDT and FYEKMQ (reference sequence). This CDR3 spans 14 amino acids. The CDR3 loop reads CASSSWARSDTQYF. For the CDR3, the DNA is TGTGCCAGCAGCTCGTGGGCCCGGTCAGATACGCAGTATTTT.

The chain links TRBV20-1 to TRBJ2-7, with 7 positions matching TRBD1. V lost 3 bases to trimming and J lost 5 bases; unmatched junction nucleotides: 7. Germline CDR1 reads DFQATT; CDR2 reads SNEGSKA (reference sequence). The CDR3 covers 13 residues. DNA of the CDR3: TGCAGTGCTAGTAATGACAGGGTTAACGAGCAGTACTTC. Protein product: CSASNDRVNEQYF.

The rearrangement uses TRBV7-2 and TRBJ2-3; a weak D match, TRBD2 (6 bases). V lost 6 bases and J 0 bases, leaving 10 bases between the germline ends. The CDR3 consists of 14 residues. CDR1 and CDR2 (germline): SGHTA, FQGNSA. The CDR3 protein is CASRLTRSTDTQYF. CDR3 sequence (DNA): TGTGCCAGCAGGCTGACTAGGAGCACAGATACGCAGTATTTT.

The chain recombines TRBV7-6 with TRBJ2-5; no firm D call. In germline, CDR1 is SGHVS, CDR2 FNYEAQ. This CDR3 has 15 residues. V gave up 2 bases and J gave up 4 bases, with 14 bases separating them. The CDR3 DNA sequence: TGTGCCAGCAGCTTATCCGATTCGAGGACAGAGACCCAGTACTTC. Protein: CASSLSDSRTETQYF.

This chain uses TRBV11-1 with TRBJ1-2, with D tentatively TRBD1 (5 bases). The ends were cut back, 1 base at V and 5 bases at J, with 11 bases in the middle. Germline V gene sequence: CDR1 SGHAT, CDR2 FQDESV (reference sequence). The CDR3 contains 14 residues. The CDR3 loop is CASSLEGAGYGYTF. The CDR3 region has the DNA TGTGCCAGCAGCTTAGAAGGGGCTGGTTATGGCTACACCTTC.

The CDR3 region has the DNA TGCGCCAGCAGCTTCGAACCGGCGGGGGGGCAAGAGACCCAGTACTTC. Amino acid sequence: CASSFEPAGGQETQYF. The chain links TRBV5-1 to TRBJ2-5; 9 bases align to TRBD2. This CDR3 has 16 amino acids. With 2 bases clipped from V and 2 bases from J, the junction kept 7 bases outside the gene matches. From germline, CDR1 is SGHRS and CDR2 YFSETQ. Full variable domain (missing parts from reference TRBV5-1 and TRBJ2-5): KAGVTQTPRYLIKTRGQQVTLSCSPISGHRSVSWYQQTPGQGLQFLFEYFSETQRNKGNFPGRFSGRQFSNSRSEMNVSTLELGDSALYLCASSFEPAGGQETQYFGPGTRLLVL.

The chain joins TRBV19 to TRBJ1-5, with 7 bases matching TRBD1. Germline loops: CDR1 LNHDA, CDR2 SQIVND (reference sequence). V dropped 6 bases and J dropped 0; count of bases not matched to a gene: 5. The CDR3 runs 15 residues. The CDR3 loop is CASRDRPNSNQPQHF. The CDR3 DNA sequence: TGTGCCAGTAGGGACAGGCCTAATAGCAATCAGCCCCAGCATTTT.

The CDR3 here is CASSQDGTSYGYTF. The DNA for the CDR3 is TGTGCCAGCTCACAGGACGGGACTTCATATGGCTACACCTTC. The chain carries TRBV18 and TRBJ1-2; possible D gene TRBD1, 5 bases. The CDR3 totals 14 residues. Trimming removed 4 bases at V and 5 bases at J, with 14 bases between. Looked up from germline, CDR1 is KGHSH and CDR2 is LQKENI.

The chain recombines TRBV4-2 with TRBJ2-1; 7 positions agree with TRBD2. Germline trimming cut 5 bases from V and 5 bases from J; bases unmatched to any gene: 9. This CDR3 is 15 amino acids long. CDR1 and CDR2 from the germline V gene are LGHNA and YNFKEQ. The CDR3 loop reads CASSTRDGRNNEQFF. CDR3 bases: TGTGCCAGCAGCACCAGAGACGGGAGGAACAATGAGCAGTTCTTC.

The chain has TRBV5-4 and TRBJ2-5, with 12 positions matching TRBD2. Germline CDR1 is SGHNT and CDR2 is YYREEE (reference sequence). V lost 2 bases and J lost 5; bases outside the gene matches: 10. The CDR3 consists of 17 residues. CDR3 sequence reads: CASSFPPSGGAGETQYF. The DNA of the CDR3 is TGTGCCAGCAGCTTCCCCCCTAGCGGGGGGGCCGGGGAGACCCAGTACTTC.